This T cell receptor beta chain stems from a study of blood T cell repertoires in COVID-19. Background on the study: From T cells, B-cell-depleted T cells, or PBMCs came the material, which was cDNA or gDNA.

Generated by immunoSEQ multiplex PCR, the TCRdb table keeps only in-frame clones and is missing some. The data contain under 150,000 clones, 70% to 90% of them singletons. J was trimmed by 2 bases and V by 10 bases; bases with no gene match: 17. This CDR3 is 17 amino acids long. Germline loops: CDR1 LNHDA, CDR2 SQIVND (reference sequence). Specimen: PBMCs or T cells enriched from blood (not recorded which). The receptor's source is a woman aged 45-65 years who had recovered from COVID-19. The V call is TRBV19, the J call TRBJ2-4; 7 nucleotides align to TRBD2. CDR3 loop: CATKPEWGGGPKNIQYF. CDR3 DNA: TGTGCCACCAAACCTGAATGGGGGGGAGGACCCAAAAACATTCAGTACTTC.